Listed here are 8 T cell receptor beta chains from one sample, sequenced in a study of graft-versus-host responses after intestinal transplantation. Libraries were prepared by immunoSEQ multiplex PCR; TCRdb keeps only in-frame clonotypes and omits some of them. The sample lists around 97,000 clones, about 90% seen once, with approximately 5.5% in the top ten. These receptors' targets are unknown. The source material was unstimulated CD8+ T cells sorted from spleen or lymph node cells, sampled before intestinal transplant. Receptor source: a human donor who received an intestinal transplant.

Points on this clone: A read error may produce the germline difference seen at one junction end. The chain recombines TRBV9 with TRBJ1-2, with D hard to call. The CDR3 runs to 13 residues. CDR1 and CDR2 (germline): SGDLS, YYNGEE. In DNA form, the CDR3 reads TGTGCCAGCAGCCCTCGGGATAGCTATGACTACACCTTC. This sequence encodes CASSPRDSYDYTF.

This clone was recorded once. The chain couples TRBV7-9 to TRBJ2-1, with D perhaps TRBD2 (5 bases). This CDR3 has 16 amino acids. CDR1 and CDR2 from the germline V gene are SEHNR and FQNEAQ (reference sequence). V shed 1 base and J shed 6 bases, with 16 bases lying between them. CDR3 loop: CASSLVGPPRGNEQFF. The CDR3 DNA reads as TGTGCCAGCAGCTTAGTAGGTCCCCCCCGGGGCAATGAGCAGTTCTTC.

V gene TRBV28 combines with J gene TRBJ1-6; tentatively, D is TRBD1 (5 bases). The V gene's germline CDR1 is MDHEN and CDR2 SYDVKM. Trimming removed 7 bases from V and 6 bases from J, with 16 bases in between. The length of the CDR3 is 15 residues. The CDR3 DNA follows: TGTGCCAGCACTAGGGACCGAGGGCGTAATTCACCCCTCCACTTT. This gives the protein CASTRDRGRNSPLHF. The complete variable domain, with remaining parts taken from reference TRBV28 and TRBJ1-6, reads DVKVTQSSRYLVKRTGEKVFLECVQDMDHENMFWYRQDPGLGLRLIYFSYDVKMKEKGDIPEGYSVSREKKERFSLILESASTNQTSMYLCASTRDRGRNSPLHFGNGTRLTVT.

The chain uses TRBV6-5 and TRBJ1-1; a possible D gene is TRBD1 (5 bases). Trimming removed 6 bases from V and 1 base from J, with 9 bases in between. The germline CDR1 and CDR2 sequences are MNHEY and SVGAGI. CDR3 length equals 13 residues. The CDR3 region is CASRTQENTEAFF. The DNA for the CDR3 is TGTGCCAGCAGGACACAGGAGAACACTGAAGCTTTCTTT.

The chain employs TRBV13 and TRBJ1-4; D remains unclear. The CDR3 length is 14 residues. Germline assignment: CDR1 PRHDT and CDR2 FYEKMQ (reference sequence). V gave up 2 bases and J gave up 4 bases, with 8 bases separating them. The CDR3 coding sequence is TGTGCCAGCAGCTTATGGAGGAATAATGAAAAACTGTTTTTT. This encodes CASSLWRNNEKLFF.

V gene TRBV7-9 combines with J gene TRBJ2-5; 7 bases are shared with TRBD1. The CDR3 has 16 residues. V dropped 5 bases and J dropped 1; count of bases not matched to a gene: 10. Germline V gene lookup returns CDR1 SEHNR and CDR2 FQNEAQ (reference sequence). The CDR3 sequence: CASSLGFTGAQETQYF. CDR3 sequence (DNA): TGTGCCAGCAGCCTTGGCTTCACAGGGGCCCAAGAGACCCAGTACTTC.

This sequence joins TRBV13 and TRBJ1-6, with a possible D match to TRBD1 (6 bases). Germline loops: CDR1 PRHDT, CDR2 FYEKMQ (reference sequence). Trimming pared 6 bases from V and 6 bases from J, leaving 18 bases between. This CDR3 spans 16 amino acids. CDR3 in amino acids: CASSPTSGEGNSPLHF. DNA for the CDR3: TGTGCCAGCAGTCCTACCTCAGGGGAAGGTAATTCACCCCTCCACTTT. Variable domain in full (rest from reference TRBV13 and TRBJ1-6): AAGVIQSPRHLIKEKRETATLKCYPIPRHDTVYWYQQGPGQDPQFLISFYEKMQSDKGSIPDRFSAQQFSDYHSELNMSSLELGDSALYFCASSPTSGEGNSPLHFGNGTRLTVT.

In nucleotides, the CDR3 is TGTGCCAGCAGTTTTGGGGGGCGGGCTGAAGCTTTCTTT. Encoded protein: CASSFGGRAEAFF. V and J are TRBV27 and TRBJ1-1; D is possibly TRBD1 (6 bases). V was trimmed by 3 bases and J by 6 bases, leaving 11 bases between them. The germline V gene encodes CDR1 MNHEY and CDR2 SMNVEV (reference sequence). The CDR3 contains 13 residues.